Described below is a single TCR beta chain sequence and its context. The antigen remains unidentified. Brentuximab vedotin exposure varied, and every patient relapsed after autologous stem cell transplantation. These data belong to a study of PD-1 blockade in classical Hodgkin lymphoma. General observations from the study: Similar baseline diversity was found in complete responders and newly diagnosed patients.

Trimming pared 2 bases from V and 2 bases from J, leaving 10 bases between. The CDR3 has 15 amino acids. Germline lookup yields CDR1 KGHSH and CDR2 LQKENI. Data came from immunoSEQ multiplex PCR; TCRdb stores just in-frame clones and leaves some out. This table has some 60,000 clones, 80% to 90% appearing once. This receptor was identified in a human donor with classical Hodgkin lymphoma. The chain employs TRBV18 and TRBJ1-3; D is ambiguous. The input for sequencing was peripheral blood mononuclear cells (PBMCs), taken at baseline. CDR3 amino acids: CASSPSEGAGNTIYF. The CDR3 nucleotides are TGTGCCAGCTCACCAAGTGAGGGCGCTGGAAACACCATATATTTT.